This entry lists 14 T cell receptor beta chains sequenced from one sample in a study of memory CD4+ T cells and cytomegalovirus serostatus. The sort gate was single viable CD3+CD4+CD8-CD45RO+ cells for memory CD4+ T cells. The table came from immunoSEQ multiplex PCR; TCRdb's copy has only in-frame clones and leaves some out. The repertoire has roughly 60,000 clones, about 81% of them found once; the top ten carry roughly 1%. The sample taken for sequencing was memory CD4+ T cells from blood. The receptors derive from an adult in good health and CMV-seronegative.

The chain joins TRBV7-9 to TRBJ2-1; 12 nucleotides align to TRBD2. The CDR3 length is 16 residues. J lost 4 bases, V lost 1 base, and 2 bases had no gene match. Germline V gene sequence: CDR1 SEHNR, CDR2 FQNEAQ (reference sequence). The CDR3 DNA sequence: TGTGCCAGCAGCTTAGGACTAGCGGGGGTGTACAATGAGCAGTTCTTC. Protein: CASSLGLAGVYNEQFF. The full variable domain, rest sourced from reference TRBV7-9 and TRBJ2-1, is DTGVSQNPRHKITKRGQNVTFRCDPISEHNRLYWYRQTLGQGPEFLTYFQNEAQLEKSRLLSDRFSAERPKGSFSTLEIQRTEQGDSAMYLCASSLGLAGVYNEQFFGPGTRLTVL.

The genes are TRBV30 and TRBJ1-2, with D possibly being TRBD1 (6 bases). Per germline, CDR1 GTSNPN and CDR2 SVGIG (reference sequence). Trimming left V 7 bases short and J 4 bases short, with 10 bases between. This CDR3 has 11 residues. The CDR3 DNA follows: TGTGCCTTAGACAGGTTCTATGGCTACACCTTC. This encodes CALDRFYGYTF.

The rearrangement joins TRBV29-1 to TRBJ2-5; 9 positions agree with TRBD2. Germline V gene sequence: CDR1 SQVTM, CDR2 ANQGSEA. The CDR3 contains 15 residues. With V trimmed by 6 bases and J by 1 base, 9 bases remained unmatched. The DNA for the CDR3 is TGCAGCGTCGTCCCGGGACTAGCCTCCCAAGAGACCCAGTACTTC. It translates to CSVVPGLASQETQYF.

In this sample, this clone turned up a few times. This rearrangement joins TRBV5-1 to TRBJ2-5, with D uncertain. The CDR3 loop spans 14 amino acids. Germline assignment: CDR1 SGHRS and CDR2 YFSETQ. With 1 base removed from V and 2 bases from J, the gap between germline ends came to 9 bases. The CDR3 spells CASSLTITQETQYF. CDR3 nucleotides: TGCGCCAGCAGCTTGACTATAACGCAAGAGACCCAGTACTTC.

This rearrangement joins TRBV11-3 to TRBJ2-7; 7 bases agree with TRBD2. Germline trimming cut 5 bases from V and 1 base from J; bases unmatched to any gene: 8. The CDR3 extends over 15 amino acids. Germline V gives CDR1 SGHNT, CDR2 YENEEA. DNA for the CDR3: TGTGCCAGCAGCCGCCCTAGCGGAGCTTCCTACGAGCAGTACTTC. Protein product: CASSRPSGASYEQYF.

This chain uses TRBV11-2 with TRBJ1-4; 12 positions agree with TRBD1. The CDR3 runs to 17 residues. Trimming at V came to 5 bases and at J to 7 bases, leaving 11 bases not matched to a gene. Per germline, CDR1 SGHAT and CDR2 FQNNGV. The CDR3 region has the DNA TGTGCCAGCAGCAAGAGGCTGGGACAGGGGGCGGGTGAAAAACTGTTTTTT. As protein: CASSKRLGQGAGEKLFF.

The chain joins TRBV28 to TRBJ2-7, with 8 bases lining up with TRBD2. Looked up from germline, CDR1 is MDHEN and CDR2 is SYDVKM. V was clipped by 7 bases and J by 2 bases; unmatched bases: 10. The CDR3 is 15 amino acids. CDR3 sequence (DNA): TGTGCCAGCAAACCCACTTCCGGGGGGGCCTACGAGCAGTACTTC. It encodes CASKPTSGGAYEQYF.

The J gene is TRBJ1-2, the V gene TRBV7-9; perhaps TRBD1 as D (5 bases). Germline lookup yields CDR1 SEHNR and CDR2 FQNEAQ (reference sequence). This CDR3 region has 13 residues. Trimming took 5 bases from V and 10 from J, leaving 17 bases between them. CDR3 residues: CASSPAGNDTYTF. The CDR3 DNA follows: TGTGCCAGCAGCCCGGCAGGGAACGACACCTACACCTTC.

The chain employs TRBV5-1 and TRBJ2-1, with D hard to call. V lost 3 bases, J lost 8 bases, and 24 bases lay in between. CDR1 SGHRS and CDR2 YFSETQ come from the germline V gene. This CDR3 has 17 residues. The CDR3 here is CASSSSWAPVIGDEQFF. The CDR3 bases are TGCGCCAGCAGCTCATCGTGGGCCCCAGTGATTGGCGATGAGCAGTTCTTC. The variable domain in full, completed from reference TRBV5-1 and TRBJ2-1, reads KAGVTQTPRYLIKTRGQQVTLSCSPISGHRSVSWYQQTPGQGLQFLFEYFSETQRNKGNFPGRFSGRQFSNSRSEMNVSTLELGDSALYLCASSSSWAPVIGDEQFFGPGTRLTVL.

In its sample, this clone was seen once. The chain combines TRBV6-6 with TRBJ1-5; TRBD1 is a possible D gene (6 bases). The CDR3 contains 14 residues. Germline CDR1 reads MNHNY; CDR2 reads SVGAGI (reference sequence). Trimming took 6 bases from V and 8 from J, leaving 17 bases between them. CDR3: CASSDLGHSEPQHF. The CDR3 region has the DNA TGTGCCAGCAGCGACCTGGGACATTCGGAGCCCCAGCATTTT.

The CDR3 DNA reads as TGCAGCGCTCAGGGACCAGCCTACAATGAGCAGTTCTTC. This encodes CSAQGPAYNEQFF. The chain has TRBV29-1 and TRBJ2-1; tentatively, D is TRBD1 or TRBD2 (5 bases each). Germline CDR1 and CDR2: SQVTM and ANQGSEA. There are 13 residues in the CDR3. The V and J ends lost 7 bases and 2 bases respectively, with 12 bases between them.

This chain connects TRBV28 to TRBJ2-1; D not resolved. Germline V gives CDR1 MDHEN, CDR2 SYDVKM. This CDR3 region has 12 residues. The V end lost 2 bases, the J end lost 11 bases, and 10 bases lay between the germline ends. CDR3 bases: TGTGCCAGCAGTTTACCTTTCCAGAAGCAGTTCTTC. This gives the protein CASSLPFQKQFF. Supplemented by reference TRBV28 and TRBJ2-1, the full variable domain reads DVKVTQSSRYLVKRTGEKVFLECVQDMDHENMFWYRQDPGLGLRLIYFSYDVKMKEKGDIPEGYSVSREKKERFSLILESASTNQTSMYLCASSLPFQKQFFGPGTRLTVL.

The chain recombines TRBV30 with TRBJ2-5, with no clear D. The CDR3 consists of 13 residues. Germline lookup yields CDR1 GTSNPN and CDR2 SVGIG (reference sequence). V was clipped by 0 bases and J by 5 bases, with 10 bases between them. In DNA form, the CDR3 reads TGTGCCTGGAGTGTACAATCGGAGGAGACCCAGTACTTC. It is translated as CAWSVQSEETQYF.

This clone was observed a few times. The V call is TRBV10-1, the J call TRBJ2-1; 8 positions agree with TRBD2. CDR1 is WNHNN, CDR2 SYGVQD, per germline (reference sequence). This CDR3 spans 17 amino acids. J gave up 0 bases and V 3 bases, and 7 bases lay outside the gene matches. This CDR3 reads CASSEAKRGSSYNEQFF. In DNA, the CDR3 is TGCGCCAGCAGTGAAGCCAAGCGGGGGAGCTCCTACAATGAGCAGTTCTTC.